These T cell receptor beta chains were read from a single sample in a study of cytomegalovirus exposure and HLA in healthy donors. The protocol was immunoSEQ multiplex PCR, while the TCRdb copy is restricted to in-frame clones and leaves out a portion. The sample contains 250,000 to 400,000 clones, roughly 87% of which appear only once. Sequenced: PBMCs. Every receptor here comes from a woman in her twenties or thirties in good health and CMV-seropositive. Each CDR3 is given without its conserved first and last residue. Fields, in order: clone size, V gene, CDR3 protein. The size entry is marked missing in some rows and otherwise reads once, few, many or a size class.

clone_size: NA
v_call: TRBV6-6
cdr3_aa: ASRLTNEKLF

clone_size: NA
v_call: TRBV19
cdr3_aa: ASSIVSRPHEQY

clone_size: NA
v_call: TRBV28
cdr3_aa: ASSVGGQNTEAF

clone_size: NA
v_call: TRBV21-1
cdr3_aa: ASSKGSADRGRVQATEAF

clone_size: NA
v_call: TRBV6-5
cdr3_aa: ASRPDSLNYGYT

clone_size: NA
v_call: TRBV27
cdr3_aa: ASSTTRARNTDTQY

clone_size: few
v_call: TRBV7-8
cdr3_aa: ASSSGSGTGELF

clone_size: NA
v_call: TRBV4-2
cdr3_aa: ASSQASAPYEQY

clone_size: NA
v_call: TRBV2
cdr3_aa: ASRILAGADTQY

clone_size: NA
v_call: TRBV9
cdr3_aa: ASSPRSLAGIYEQY

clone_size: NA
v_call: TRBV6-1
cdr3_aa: ASTLLAGAGYEQF

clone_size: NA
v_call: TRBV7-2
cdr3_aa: ASSLEGAMNTEAF

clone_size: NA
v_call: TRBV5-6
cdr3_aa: ASRYTGYNEQF